This TCR beta chain was observed in a study of early stage breast cancer tumors. Study overall: Eight ER+/PR+/HER2- tumors were invasive ductal; a few were invasive lobular.

Some clones are missing from TCRdb's copy, which holds only in-frame ones; the method was immunoSEQ multiplex PCR. The sample consists of some 9,700 clones, about 78% of them appearing once. About this clone itself: Its specificity is not known.

The V end was cut by 6 bases, the J end by 0 bases, with 9 bases between. Germline CDR1 is LNHDA and CDR2 is SQIVND (reference sequence). The CDR3 has 14 amino acids. Study observations and caveats: In about 90% of the 16 patients, blood comparison separated tumor from normal breast.

The receptor was derived from a person aged 35-55 years with breast cancer. This chain joins TRBV19 and TRBJ2-4; D perhaps matches TRBD1 (6 bases). Input material: normal breast tissue next to the tumor. The CDR3 region is CASSDRRAKNIQYF. Here the CDR3 DNA reads TGTGCCAGTAGCGACAGGCGAGCCAAAAACATTCAGTACTTC. Based on the CDR3 plus reference TRBV19 and TRBJ2-4, the full variable domain is DGGITQSPKYLFRKEGQNVTLSCEQNLNHDAMYWYRQDPGQGLRLIYYSQIVNDFQKGDIAEGYSVSREKKESFPLTVTSAQKNPTAFYLCASSDRRAKNIQYFGAGTRLSVL.